The clone carrying this T cell receptor beta chain was recorded only once. This entry comes from a study of blood T cell repertoires in COVID-19. Assay: immunoSEQ multiplex PCR; the TCRdb copy retains only in-frame clones and omits some. The sample lists some 200,000 clones; roughly 94% were seen once. Material for sequencing was peripheral blood. The clonotype was recovered from a man between 25 and 39 years old with acute or convalescent COVID-19.

The CDR3 nucleotides are TGTGCCAGCAGCCAGGCTGGGACTAGCGGCCCCAATGAGCAGTTCTTC. This gives the protein CASSQAGTSGPNEQFF. The V call is TRBV4-2, the J call TRBJ2-1; 11 bases map to TRBD2. With V trimmed by 3 bases and J by 6 bases, 7 bases remained unmatched. This CDR3 comprises 16 residues. Per germline, CDR1 LGHNA and CDR2 YNFKEQ.